The clone carrying this T cell receptor beta chain was counted between two and nine times. Its specificity is unknown. TCRdb analysed the RACE reads with MiXCR anew, one entry per CDR3 protein. Altogether 180,000 or so distinct CDR3 sequences are present, more than 25% being singletons, with the ten largest covering under 3%. These data belong to a study of human T cells and chemical hapten exposure. Whole-study results and caveats: Following DPC sensitization, TCRs present above 1 in 1000 frequency showed no change.

Germline V gene data show CDR1 as SQVTM and CDR2 as ANQGSEA. The V gene lost 4 bases and the J gene lost 1 base, with 14 bases spanning the gap. The CDR3 sequence is 14 residues long. The time point: pre-sensitization, week 0. Sample treatment: therapeutic diphenylcyclopropenone sensitization with weekly scalp DPC. The input for sequencing was whole blood, taken in connection with sensitization to the hapten diphenylcyclopropenone (DPC). The chain has TRBV29-1 and TRBJ2-7; maybe TRBD1 (6 bases). This receptor was taken from a woman younger than 45 with alopecia areata. Some clones in this sample may be carry-over from other donors' samples. The CDR3 DNA is TGCAGCGTTGTTGCTGGGACAAATTCCTACGAGCAGTACTTC. Amino acid sequence: CSVVAGTNSYEQYF.